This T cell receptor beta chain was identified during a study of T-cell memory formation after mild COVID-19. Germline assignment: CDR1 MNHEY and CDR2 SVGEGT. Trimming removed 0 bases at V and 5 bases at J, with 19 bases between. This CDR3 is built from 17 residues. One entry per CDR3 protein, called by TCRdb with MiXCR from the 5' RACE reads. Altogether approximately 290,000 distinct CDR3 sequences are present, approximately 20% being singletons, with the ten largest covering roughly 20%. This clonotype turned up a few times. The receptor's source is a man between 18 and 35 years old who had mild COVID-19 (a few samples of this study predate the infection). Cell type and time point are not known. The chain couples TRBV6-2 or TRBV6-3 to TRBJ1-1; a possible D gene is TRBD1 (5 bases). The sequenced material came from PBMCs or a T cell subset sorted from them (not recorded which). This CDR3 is CASSYSGGRPGRTEAFF. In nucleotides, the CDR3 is TGTGCCAGCAGTTACTCAGGAGGGCGTCCAGGGCGGACTGAAGCTTTCTTT.